This entry lists 32 T cell receptor beta chains sequenced from one sample in a study of blood T cell repertoires in COVID-19. Only in-frame clones appear in the TCRdb table, and some are missing; sequencing was by immunoSEQ multiplex PCR. The repertoire holds 90,000 to 150,000 clones, with roughly 85% as singletons. Material: peripheral blood. All receptors derive from an elderly man with acute or convalescent COVID-19.

This chain uses TRBV3-1 (or the pseudogene TRBV3-2) with TRBJ2-7; D gene ambiguous. The V gene lost 3 bases and the J gene lost 6 bases, with 6 bases spanning the gap. CDR3 length equals 11 residues. Germline CDR1 is LGHDT and CDR2 is YNNKEL (reference sequence). CDR3 region: CASSHVREQYF. The DNA of the CDR3 is TGTGCCAGCAGCCATGTCCGCGAGCAGTACTTC.

The rearrangement links TRBV5-1 to TRBJ2-3; 7 nucleotides align to TRBD2. With V trimmed by 0 bases and J by 4 bases, 11 bases remained unmatched. Germline V gene sequence: CDR1 SGHRS, CDR2 YFSETQ. This CDR3 region has 17 residues. In nucleotides, the CDR3 is TGCGCCAGCAGCTTGGCCCAGGGAGGGAACAGCGCAGATACGCAGTATTTT. This gives the protein CASSLAQGGNSADTQYF.

This clone was seen only once. The V gene is TRBV5-1, the J gene TRBJ1-1; D remains unclear. The CDR3 length is 13 residues. Trimming left V 4 bases short and J 3 bases short, with 10 bases between. Germline CDR1 and CDR2: SGHRS and YFSETQ. The CDR3 DNA reads as TGCGCCAGCAGCGAGGCCCCGCACACTGAAGCTTTCTTT. This encodes CASSEAPHTEAFF.

J is TRBJ2-5 and V is TRBV5-5; 9 nucleotides match TRBD1. From germline, CDR1 is SGHKS and CDR2 YYEKEE (reference sequence). The V gene end was trimmed by 7 bases and the J gene end by 4 bases; junction bases not matched to a gene: 11. This CDR3 has 15 residues. The CDR3 loop reads CASGYKDRGGETQYF. The CDR3 DNA follows: TGTGCCAGCGGCTATAAAGACAGGGGGGGAGAGACCCAGTACTTC.

This clone was picked up a small number of times. V is TRBV5-8 and J is TRBJ1-2, with D tentatively TRBD1 (5 bases). The CDR3 runs to 14 residues. V dropped 4 bases and J dropped 4 bases, with 14 bases sitting between them. From germline, CDR1 is SGHTS and CDR2 YDEGEE. CDR3 nucleotides: TGTGCCAGCAGCCCGGGACTTTATCCCTATGGCTACACCTTC. Its translation is CASSPGLYPYGYTF.

V is TRBV7-8 and J is TRBJ1-1; the D gene is possibly TRBD1 (5 bases). Germline V lookup: CDR1 SGHVS, CDR2 FQNEAQ. The CDR3 has 13 amino acids. Trimming took off 0 bases at V and 8 bases at J, with 10 bases between the two ends. The CDR3 region is CASSLASPGEAFF. For the CDR3, the DNA is TGTGCCAGCAGCTTAGCCTCTCCAGGGGAAGCTTTCTTT.

The chain carries TRBV19 and TRBJ1-3; perhaps TRBD1 as D (5 bases). V was clipped by 6 bases and J by 4 bases, with 16 bases between them. The CDR3 consists of 15 residues. Per the germline V gene, CDR1 is LNHDA and CDR2 is SQIVND (reference sequence). The CDR3 DNA sequence: TGTGCCAGTAGAAGACAGATATATTCCGGAAACACCATATATTTT. Its protein is CASRRQIYSGNTIYF. Full variable domain (outside the CDR3, taken from reference TRBV19 and TRBJ1-3): DGGITQSPKYLFRKEGQNVTLSCEQNLNHDAMYWYRQDPGQGLRLIYYSQIVNDFQKGDIAEGYSVSREKKESFPLTVTSAQKNPTAFYLCASRRQIYSGNTIYFGEGSWLTVV.

In this sample, this clone turned up once. The DNA for the CDR3 is TGCGCCAGCAGCCTCAGACAGGGACCCTATGGCTACACCTTC. Translated: CASSLRQGPYGYTF. The chain links TRBV5-1 to TRBJ1-2; TRBD1 matches 7 bases. Germline V gives CDR1 SGHRS, CDR2 YFSETQ. The length of the CDR3 is 14 residues. With V trimmed by 4 bases and J by 4 bases, 7 bases remained unmatched. The variable domain in full, with the rest retrieved from reference TRBV5-1 and TRBJ1-2, is KAGVTQTPRYLIKTRGQQVTLSCSPISGHRSVSWYQQTPGQGLQFLFEYFSETQRNKGNFPGRFSGRQFSNSRSEMNVSTLELGDSALYLCASSLRQGPYGYTFGSGTRLTVV.

The chain joins TRBV20-1 to TRBJ2-1; 7 bases fit TRBD2. CDR1 and CDR2 (germline): DFQATT, SNEGSKA (reference sequence). The CDR3 is made up of 12 amino acids. J lost 8 bases, V lost 3 bases, and 4 bases had no gene match. The CDR3 region has the DNA TGCAGTGCTAGTTCCGCGGGGGATGAGCAGTTCTTC. As protein: CSASSAGDEQFF.

The rearrangement links TRBV18 to TRBJ1-1, with no clear D. V lost 4 bases and J 2 bases, leaving 11 bases between the germline ends. Germline CDR1 and CDR2: KGHSH and LQKENI. The CDR3 consists of 14 residues. The CDR3 loop is CASSQTTSNTEAFF. The CDR3 coding sequence is TGTGCCAGCTCACAAACGACAAGTAACACTGAAGCTTTCTTT. Filled out from reference TRBV18 and TRBJ1-1, the complete variable domain reads NAGVMQNPRHLVRRRGQEARLRCSPMKGHSHVYWYRQLPEEGLKFMVYLQKENIIDESGMPKERFSAEFPKEGPSILRIQQVVRGDSAAYFCASSQTTSNTEAFFGQGTRLTVV.

J is TRBJ1-1 and V is TRBV7-3, with D unclear. Trimming stripped 5 bases from V and 4 bases from J, with 11 bases between. The CDR3 contains 13 residues. Germline V CDR1 and CDR2: SGHTA, FQGTGA. CDR3 DNA sequence: TGTGCCAGCAGCCCCGATCGAGCCACTGAAGCTTTCTTT. Protein product: CASSPDRATEAFF.

The J gene is TRBJ1-6, the V gene TRBV2, with D perhaps matching TRBD1 (6 bases). V lost 3 bases and J lost 10, with 13 bases in between. CDR1 is SNHLY, CDR2 FYNNEI, per germline. CDR3 length equals 14 residues. Here the CDR3 reads CASSDRGWESPLHF. CDR3 bases: TGTGCCAGCAGTGATAGGGGGTGGGAATCACCCCTCCACTTT.

The chain combines TRBV12-3 or TRBV12-4 with TRBJ1-1; D gene uncertain. The CDR3 totals 12 residues. V lost 7 bases to trimming and J lost 1 base, with 7 bases between them. CDR3 amino acids: CASTAGNTEAFF. The CDR3 nucleotides are TGTGCCAGCACCGCAGGGAACACTGAAGCTTTCTTT.

The J gene is TRBJ1-1, the V gene TRBV9; D is undetermined. This CDR3 has 14 amino acids. Germline-derived CDR1 and CDR2 are SGDLS and YYNGEE. Trimming took off 0 bases at V and 5 bases at J, with 11 bases between the two ends. The CDR3 sequence: CASSVASSGTEAFF. DNA of the CDR3: TGTGCCAGCAGCGTAGCTTCCTCGGGGACTGAAGCTTTCTTT.

This chain connects TRBV9 to TRBJ1-2; 9 bases map to TRBD1. Germline CDR1 is SGDLS and CDR2 is YYNGEE. Losses at the gene ends were 3 bases for V and 7 bases for J; bases not matched to a gene: 7. CDR3 size: 14 residues. CDR3 sequence reads: CASSATGGGSGYTF. Here the CDR3 DNA reads TGTGCCAGCAGCGCTACAGGGGGCGGGAGTGGCTACACCTTC.

The sample holds one count of this clone. This chain links TRBV6-4 with TRBJ2-4, with D possibly TRBD2 on 6 matching bases. The V and J ends lost 10 bases and 2 bases respectively, with 24 bases between them. Germline lookup yields CDR1 MRHNA and CDR2 SNTAGT. CDR3 size: 17 residues. The chain's CDR3 is CAMTSPHSGVTKNIQYF. DNA of the CDR3: TGTGCCATGACCTCTCCTCACTCGGGGGTAACCAAAAACATTCAGTACTTC.

This chain connects TRBV27 to TRBJ2-2, with 8 bases aligning to TRBD2. This CDR3 region has 17 residues. V shed 4 bases, J shed 5 bases, and the junction held 12 bases outside the gene matches. Germline V gene data show CDR1 as MNHEY and CDR2 as SMNVEV (reference sequence). Here the CDR3 DNA reads TGTGCCAGCAGTTATAGCGGGGCTCTCCGAGGAACCGGGGAGCTGTTTTTT. The encoded protein is CASSYSGALRGTGELFF.

V gene TRBV5-4 combines with J gene TRBJ2-5; 7 bases match TRBD1. V gave up 4 bases and J gave up 7 bases; unmatched junction bases: 7. CDR1 is SGHNT, CDR2 YYREEE, per germline (reference sequence). This CDR3 region has 13 residues. CDR3 sequence (DNA): TGTGCCAGCAGCCTAGACAGGGAAGGGACCCAGTACTTC. Residues: CASSLDREGTQYF.

The chain couples TRBV5-1 to TRBJ2-2; D perhaps matches TRBD1 (5 bases). Trimming stripped 1 base from V and 7 bases from J, with 8 bases between. This CDR3 has 13 residues. In germline, CDR1 is SGHRS, CDR2 YFSETQ. CDR3 amino acids: CASSLMTVGELFF. The CDR3 DNA follows: TGCGCCAGCAGCTTGATGACAGTCGGGGAGCTGTTTTTT.

This chain connects TRBV24-1 to TRBJ2-3; 8 positions match TRBD2. This CDR3 region has 15 residues. The V and J ends lost 4 bases and 6 bases, in that order; junction bases with no gene match: 8. Germline V lookup: CDR1 KGHDR, CDR2 SFDVKD. CDR3 sequence reads: CATSDTSGGEDTQYF. In nucleotides, the CDR3 is TGTGCCACCAGTGACACAAGCGGGGGCGAGGATACGCAGTATTTT.

The chain employs TRBV5-1 and TRBJ1-4; D is ambiguous. Germline V CDR1 and CDR2: SGHRS, YFSETQ. Trimming shortened V by 8 bases and J by 5 bases, and 16 bases separated the two germline ends. The CDR3 contains 14 residues. This CDR3 reads CASTRGDKNEKLFF. The CDR3, as DNA: TGCGCCAGTACCCGGGGAGACAAGAATGAAAAACTGTTTTTT.

The chain joins TRBV4-3 to TRBJ2-1, with TRBD2 matching over 9 bases. CDR1 LGHNA and CDR2 YSLEER come from the germline V gene. The CDR3 is 17 residues long. Trimming removed 0 bases from V and 4 bases from J; junction bases left unmatched: 7. For the CDR3, the DNA is TGCGCCAGCAGCCAAGATTTCCCTAGCGGGAAATACAATGAGCAGTTCTTC. This sequence encodes CASSQDFPSGKYNEQFF.

This clone was seen a handful of times. The chain carries TRBV11-2 and TRBJ2-7; D is perhaps TRBD1 (5 bases). V lost 5 bases, J lost 0 bases, and 8 bases lay in between. Germline V gene data show CDR1 as SGHAT and CDR2 as FQNNGV. The CDR3 length is 13 residues. CDR3 sequence (DNA): TGTGCCAGCAGCCCGACAGTCTCCTACGAGCAGTACTTC. Translating gives CASSPTVSYEQYF.

V is TRBV5-5 and J is TRBJ1-1; 8 bases are a match to TRBD1. This CDR3 contains 15 residues. V shed 2 bases, J shed 5 bases, and the junction held 8 bases outside the gene matches. Germline CDR1 and CDR2: SGHKS and YYEKEE (reference sequence). The CDR3 spells CASSLQGVGDTEAFF. The CDR3 coding sequence is TGTGCCAGCAGCTTACAGGGGGTTGGGGATACTGAAGCTTTCTTT. The full variable domain, its missing parts supplied by reference TRBV5-5 and TRBJ1-1, is DAGVTQSPTHLIKTRGQQVTLRCSPISGHKSVSWYQQVLGQGPQFIFQYYEKEERGRGNFPDRFSARQFPNYSSELNVNALLLGDSALYLCASSLQGVGDTEAFFGQGTRLTVV.

As regards this clone: One end of the junction varies from germline; a read error may be responsible. V usage is TRBV7-9 and J usage is TRBJ2-3; tentative D call: TRBD2 (6 bases). Germline assignment: CDR1 SEHNR and CDR2 FQNEAQ (reference sequence). There are 14 residues in the CDR3. CDR3 sequence: CASSIAEHTDTQYF. The CDR3 nucleotides are TGTGCCAGCAGCATAGCGGAGCACACAGATACGCAGTATTTT.

J is TRBJ1-2 and V is TRBV2; the D is unclear. The CDR3 sequence is 14 residues long. CDR1 and CDR2 (germline): SNHLY, FYNNEI. The V and J ends lost 4 bases and 6 bases respectively, with 15 bases between them. The CDR3 DNA sequence: TGTGCCAGCAGTGTTGGAGGGTTCATGGATGGCTACACCTTC. It encodes CASSVGGFMDGYTF.

This clone was observed a handful of times. This chain uses TRBV28 with TRBJ1-3; D perhaps matches TRBD1 (5 bases). CDR3 length: 13 amino acids. In germline, CDR1 is MDHEN, CDR2 SYDVKM. Trimming removed 3 bases from V and 6 bases from J, with 9 bases in between. For the CDR3, the DNA is TGTGCCAGCAGTTTCCCAGGGATAAACACCATATATTTT. It specifies CASSFPGINTIYF.

V usage is TRBV25-1 and J usage is TRBJ2-7; 9 bases align to TRBD1. Germline CDR1 reads MGHDK; CDR2 reads SYGVNS. The CDR3 spans 17 residues. J was trimmed by 0 bases and V by 4 bases; bases with no gene match: 10. The CDR3 DNA follows: TGTGCCAGCAGTGGCGACCCCGGGACAGGGTCCTCCTACGAGCAGTACTTC. Translating gives CASSGDPGTGSSYEQYF.

The DNA for the CDR3 is TGTGCCAGCAGCCATCCAGGGGGCGCGGGTCACACTGAAGCTTTCTTT. This translates into CASSHPGGAGHTEAFF. This chain connects TRBV11-2 to TRBJ1-1, with 8 bases fitting TRBD1. V dropped 5 bases and J dropped 3; count of bases not matched to a gene: 11. CDR1 and CDR2 from the germline V gene are SGHAT and FQNNGV. CDR3 length: 16 residues.

This clone was found once. The chain combines TRBV28 with TRBJ2-1, with D hard to call. CDR3 length equals 16 residues. Trimming shortened V by 6 bases and J by 1 base, and 16 bases separated the two germline ends. CDR1 is MDHEN, CDR2 SYDVKM, per germline. CDR3 nucleotide sequence: TGTGCCAGCAGACCCCCACACCTTACATCCTACAATGAGCAGTTCTTC. It specifies CASRPPHLTSYNEQFF. The variable domain in full, completed from reference TRBV28 and TRBJ2-1, reads DVKVTQSSRYLVKRTGEKVFLECVQDMDHENMFWYRQDPGLGLRLIYFSYDVKMKEKGDIPEGYSVSREKKERFSLILESASTNQTSMYLCASRPPHLTSYNEQFFGPGTRLTVL.

The chain carries TRBV10-2 and TRBJ1-1, with 7 bases fitting TRBD1. This CDR3 comprises 16 residues. CDR1 is WSHSY, CDR2 SAAADI, per germline. Trimming removed 4 bases from V and 5 bases from J; junction bases left unmatched: 13. The CDR3 sequence: CASSAWAGGSGTEAFF. In DNA form, the CDR3 reads TGCGCCAGCAGTGCGTGGGCAGGGGGATCGGGAACTGAAGCTTTCTTT.

V is TRBV4-2 and J is TRBJ2-4; D gene ambiguous. Trimming stripped 0 bases from V and 0 bases from J, with 3 bases between. The length of the CDR3 is 14 residues. The germline gives CDR1 LGHNA, CDR2 YNFKEQ. The DNA of the CDR3 is TGTGCCAGCAGCCAAGATCGAGCCAAAAACATTCAGTACTTC. Translated: CASSQDRAKNIQYF.